What follows are 20 T cell receptor beta chains derived from one specimen sequenced in a study of cytomegalovirus exposure and HLA in healthy donors. The PCR had 60 Vbeta and 13 Jbeta primers. Repertoires were generated with immunoSEQ multiplex PCR, while TCRdb's copy carries only in-frame clones and drops some. The data show about 140,000 clones, about four fifths seen once. Sequencing was carried out using PBMCs. Receptors were obtained from a man aged 40-49 years in good health and CMV-seronegative.

The rearrangement uses TRBV7-2 and TRBJ2-7; the match to TRBD1 covers 9 bases. CDR1 and CDR2 (germline): SGHTA, FQGNSA. J gave up 6 bases and V 6 bases, and 9 bases lay outside the gene matches. This CDR3 contains 14 residues. The CDR3 nucleotides read TGTGCCAGCAGTCGCGGACAGGGGAGGGGCGAGCAGTACTTC. It encodes CASSRGQGRGEQYF.

The chain uses TRBV18 and TRBJ1-6; no clear D. The CDR3 runs 13 residues. V lost 2 bases and J 10 bases, leaving 9 bases between the germline ends. CDR1 and CDR2 from the germline V gene are KGHSH and LQKENI. For the CDR3, the DNA is TGTGCCAGCTCACCATCCCATGAGTCACCCCTCCACTTT. The encoded protein is CASSPSHESPLHF. Full variable domain (remainder filled in from reference TRBV18 and TRBJ1-6): NAGVMQNPRHLVRRRGQEARLRCSPMKGHSHVYWYRQLPEEGLKFMVYLQKENIIDESGMPKERFSAEFPKEGPSILRIQQVVRGDSAAYFCASSPSHESPLHFGNGTRLTVT.

Turning to this clone: Relative to the germline gene, one junction end is altered; a read error may explain this. The V gene is TRBV5-1, the J gene TRBJ1-2; D may be TRBD1 (6 bases). This CDR3 has 9 amino acids. Germline V gene data show CDR1 as SGHRS and CDR2 as YFSETQ. The CDR3 coding sequence is TGCGCCAGCAGCTCATGGACAGACTTC. Translated, it gives CASSSWTDF.

Notes on this clone: In the same sample, other DNA sequences code for this CDR3. V and J are TRBV25-1 and TRBJ2-7; no firm D call. CDR1 and CDR2 (germline): MGHDK, SYGVNS. Trimming left V 1 base short and J 4 bases short, with 2 bases between. This CDR3 spans 11 amino acids. The CDR3 loop reads CASSESYEQYF. The DNA of the CDR3 is TGTGCCAGCAGTGAATCTTACGAGCAGTACTTC.

V usage is TRBV28 and J usage is TRBJ2-3; D gene unclear. The V gene lost 2 bases and the J gene lost 3 bases, with 9 bases spanning the gap. CDR1 is MDHEN, CDR2 SYDVKM, per germline. The CDR3 is made up of 14 amino acids. CDR3 residues: CASSLQDFTDTQYF. CDR3 DNA sequence: TGTGCCAGCAGTTTACAGGATTTTACAGATACGCAGTATTTT.

Turning to this clone: Sequence at one end of the junction differs from germline and may be a read error. This sequence joins TRBV27 and TRBJ1-1; the D gene is possibly TRBD1 (5 bases). This CDR3 has 14 residues. Per germline, CDR1 MNHEY and CDR2 SMNVEV (reference sequence). The CDR3 spells CASSRQNMNAEAFF. The CDR3 nucleotides read TGTGCCAGCAGCAGACAGAATATGAACGCTGAAGCTTTCTTT.

The gene calls are TRBV16 and TRBJ2-7; 9 bases fit TRBD1. Trimming removed 5 bases from V and 2 bases from J; junction bases left unmatched: 1. Germline V gene sequence: CDR1 KGHSY, CDR2 FQNENV. CDR3 length: 13 residues. Here the CDR3 reads CASSWDRAYEQYF. CDR3 DNA sequence: TGTGCCAGCAGCTGGGACAGGGCCTACGAGCAGTACTTC.

This rearrangement joins TRBV6-5 to TRBJ1-6; 9 positions match TRBD1. The CDR3 covers 14 residues. Germline loops: CDR1 MNHEY, CDR2 SVGAGI. Unmatched junction bases numbered 4, after V lost 6 bases and J lost 7 bases. CDR3 nucleotide sequence: TGTGCCAGCAGACGACAGGGGGGGAATTCACCCCTCCACTTT. As protein: CASRRQGGNSPLHF.

Only one count was recorded for this clone. The chain joins TRBV27 to TRBJ2-5; D not certain. Deletions cut 5 bases from V and 1 base from J, with 5 bases between. The CDR3 extends over 12 amino acids. CDR1 and CDR2 (germline): MNHEY, SMNVEV (reference sequence). This CDR3 reads CASSRPQETQYF. The CDR3 DNA reads TGTGCCAGCAGTCGTCCCCAAGAGACCCAGTACTTC.

This clone was observed a few times. The chain has TRBV7-9 and TRBJ1-1; 7 bases are shared with TRBD1. Germline lookup yields CDR1 SEHNR and CDR2 FQNEAQ (reference sequence). With 8 bases clipped from V and 4 bases from J, the junction kept 13 bases outside the gene matches. This CDR3 is built from 15 residues. CDR3 loop: CASVRSGTASTEAFF. CDR3 DNA sequence: TGTGCCAGCGTACGTTCCGGGACAGCCAGCACTGAAGCTTTCTTT.

The genes are TRBV6-1 and TRBJ1-1; 8 bases align to TRBD1. Germline V gene sequence: CDR1 MNHNS, CDR2 SASEGT. The CDR3 has 14 residues. After removal of 7 bases from V and 4 bases from J, the junction contained 8 bases not matched to a gene. The CDR3 reads CASTDRGKGTEAFF. The CDR3 DNA is TGTGCCAGCACAGACAGGGGAAAGGGCACTGAAGCTTTCTTT.

This clone was recorded only once. The rearrangement joins TRBV11-2 to TRBJ1-2; 12 bases agree with TRBD1. The CDR3 loop spans 15 amino acids. The J segment lost 8 bases and the V segment lost 5 bases, leaving 9 bases of the junction unmatched. Per germline, CDR1 SGHAT and CDR2 FQNNGV. The CDR3 reads CASSPMGQGAWGYTF. The CDR3 region has the DNA TGTGCCAGCAGCCCAATGGGACAGGGGGCATGGGGCTACACCTTC.

The rearrangement joins TRBV9 to TRBJ2-1; D call uncertain. There are 14 residues in the CDR3. The germline V gene has CDR1 SGDLS and CDR2 YYNGEE. The V gene lost 1 base and the J gene lost 5 bases, with 10 bases spanning the gap. CDR3 sequence reads: CASSVISSDNEQFF. In DNA form, the CDR3 reads TGTGCCAGCAGCGTAATTAGCTCGGACAATGAGCAGTTCTTC.

This clone was counted a single time. This chain uses TRBV9 with TRBJ2-3; 15 bases are a match to TRBD2. This CDR3 contains 20 residues. Germline assignment: CDR1 SGDLS and CDR2 YYNGEE. V lost 3 bases and J lost 0; bases outside the gene matches: 11. The chain's CDR3 is CASSAQPGTSGGISTDTQYF. CDR3 coding DNA: TGTGCCAGCAGCGCCCAACCAGGGACTAGCGGGGGGATCAGCACAGATACGCAGTATTTT.

V usage is TRBV18 and J usage is TRBJ2-5; TRBD1 matches 11 bases. The length of the CDR3 is 15 residues. The ends lost 5 bases at V and 4 bases at J; junction bases unmatched: 6. Germline-derived CDR1 and CDR2 are KGHSH and LQKENI. This chain's CDR3 is CASSAGQGASETQYF. DNA for the CDR3: TGTGCCAGCTCAGCTGGACAGGGGGCTTCAGAGACCCAGTACTTC.

This clone was counted a single time. The chain has TRBV2 and TRBJ2-7; TRBD2 might be the D (7 bases). The CDR3 covers 13 residues. Trimming pared 9 bases from V and 6 bases from J, leaving 18 bases between. Germline values: CDR1 SNHLY, CDR2 FYNNEI. CDR3 residues: CARPLGGPGEQYF. The CDR3 DNA reads as TGTGCCAGACCTCTCGGGGGGCCAGGCGAGCAGTACTTC.

V and J are TRBV10-3 and TRBJ2-4; 10 bases are a match to TRBD1. The CDR3 totals 17 residues. With V trimmed by 7 bases and J by 6 bases, 15 bases remained unmatched. The germline V gene has CDR1 ENHRY and CDR2 SYGVKD. This CDR3 is CAIKRGTGEQGGNIQYF. Written as DNA, the CDR3 is TGTGCCATCAAACGCGGGACAGGGGAGCAGGGTGGAAACATTCAGTACTTC.

The chain carries TRBV18 and TRBJ2-5; 8 nucleotides line up with TRBD1. The last part of the DNA fits TRBJ2-7 better; the J call may be wrong. The CDR3 is made up of 14 amino acids. Germline V gives CDR1 KGHSH, CDR2 LQKENI. CDR3 amino acids: CASSPRQGTYEQYF. CDR3 DNA: TGTGCCAGCTCACCGCGACAGGGGACCTACGAGCAGTACTTC.

The rearrangement uses TRBV7-3 and TRBJ1-1; 8 positions agree with TRBD1. V shed 5 bases and J 1 base; nucleotides not matched to a gene: 15. The length of the CDR3 is 18 residues. Looked up from germline, CDR1 is SGHTA and CDR2 is FQGTGA. CDR3 DNA: TGTGCCAGCAGCCCTGGTAACCAGGGGGCGGTGGGGAACACTGAAGCTTTCTTT. Translated, it gives CASSPGNQGAVGNTEAFF. The whole variable domain, filled in from reference TRBV7-3 and TRBJ1-1, reads GAGVSQTPSNKVTEKGKYVELRCDPISGHTALYWYRQSLGQGPEFLIYFQGTGAADDSGLPNDRFFAVRPEGSVSTLKIQRTERGDSAVYLCASSPGNQGAVGNTEAFFGQGTRLTVV.

The chain carries TRBV11-2 and TRBJ1-1; no clear D. The germline V and J ends were trimmed by 2 bases and 7 bases, with 14 bases remaining between them. From germline, CDR1 is SGHAT and CDR2 FQNNGV. CDR3 length: 14 amino acids. The CDR3 DNA is TGTGCCAGCAGCTTAATGCGCAGGTCCCATGAAGCTTTCTTT. Encoded protein: CASSLMRRSHEAFF.